The 8 T cell receptor beta chains listed next were all sequenced from one sample in a study of T cells in tumors after PD-1 blockade. Generated by immunoSEQ multiplex PCR, the TCRdb table keeps only in-frame clones and is missing some. Here the sample spans some 48,000 clones, roughly three quarters being singletons. Material: PBMCs, obtained before anti-PD-1 treatment. The receptors stem from a human donor with basal cell carcinoma.

This chain connects TRBV18 to TRBJ1-3; unclear D gene. Germline loops: CDR1 KGHSH, CDR2 LQKENI. Deletions cut 2 bases from V and 0 bases from J, with 14 bases between. This CDR3 contains 17 residues. The CDR3 protein is CASSPMVGPLSGNTIYF. The CDR3 nucleotides are TGTGCCAGCTCACCAATGGTCGGTCCACTCTCTGGAAACACCATATATTTT.

The rearrangement uses TRBV6-5 and TRBJ1-5; D remains ambiguous. V was shortened by 2 bases and J by 6 bases, with 5 bases between the two germline ends. Germline V gives CDR1 MNHEY, CDR2 SVGAGI. CDR3 length: 12 residues. For the CDR3, the DNA is TGTGCCAGCAGTTACGCAGGTCAGCCCCAGCATTTT. It yields the protein CASSYAGQPQHF.

The chain is built from TRBV19 and TRBJ2-4, with 7 bases that match TRBD2. Per germline, CDR1 LNHDA and CDR2 SQIVND (reference sequence). The CDR3 runs 18 residues. V shed 5 bases, J shed 2 bases, and the junction held 15 bases outside the gene matches. The CDR3 loop reads CASSPRTRNIVSKNIQYF. The CDR3 DNA is TGTGCCAGTAGTCCTCGGACTAGGAATATCGTTTCCAAAAACATTCAGTACTTC.

This chain joins TRBV9 and TRBJ2-1; the match to TRBD2 covers 9 bases. This CDR3 has 18 residues. The V segment lost 0 bases and the J segment 7 bases; nucleotides outside the gene matches: 14. CDR1 is SGDLS and CDR2 is YYNGEE in the germline V gene. The CDR3 DNA follows: TGTGCCAGCAGCGTAGCTATGGCGGGGGGGCGGGTCGGAAATGAGCAGTTCTTC. Protein: CASSVAMAGGRVGNEQFF.

V gene TRBV5-1 combines with J gene TRBJ2-3, with 9 bases aligning to TRBD2. V gave up 0 bases and J gave up 1 base; unmatched junction bases: 3. The CDR3 sequence is 16 residues long. CDR1 and CDR2 from the germline V gene are SGHRS and YFSETQ. The CDR3 DNA reads as TGCGCCAGCAGCTTGGATATAGCGGGGGGCACAGATACGCAGTATTTT. This codes for CASSLDIAGGTDTQYF.

The rearrangement links TRBV18 to TRBJ1-2; possible D gene TRBD1, 5 bases. The V end lost 3 bases, the J end lost 2 bases, and 10 bases lay between the germline ends. Germline loops: CDR1 KGHSH, CDR2 LQKENI. This CDR3 region has 14 residues. The CDR3 nucleotides read TGTGCCAGCTCACCGGCAGGACAAAACTATGGCTACACCTTC. Its translation: CASSPAGQNYGYTF.

The genes are TRBV9 and TRBJ1-2; TRBD1 agrees at 10 bases. Germline CDR1 SGDLS, CDR2 YYNGEE. This CDR3 spans 18 amino acids. With 4 bases clipped from V and 0 bases from J, the junction kept 12 bases outside the gene matches. The CDR3 region is CASSLYRDRGRANYGYTF. The CDR3 DNA reads TGTGCCAGCAGCTTATATCGGGACAGGGGACGAGCTAACTATGGCTACACCTTC. The variable domain in full, completed from reference TRBV9 and TRBJ1-2, reads DSGVTQTPKHLITATGQRVTLRCSPRSGDLSVYWYQQSLDQGLQFLIQYYNGEERAKGNILERFSAQQFPDLHSELNLSSLELGDSALYFCASSLYRDRGRANYGYTFGSGTRLTVV.

This clone occurred once. The V call is TRBV19, the J call TRBJ2-3; 12 positions match TRBD2. CDR1 and CDR2 from the germline V gene are LNHDA and SQIVND (reference sequence). This CDR3 contains 17 residues. V trimming: 6 bases; J trimming: 0 bases; junction bases outside the gene matches: 7. CDR3 loop: CASSPSGRAISTDTQYF. The CDR3, as DNA: TGTGCCAGTAGCCCTAGCGGGAGGGCCATCAGCACAGATACGCAGTATTTT.